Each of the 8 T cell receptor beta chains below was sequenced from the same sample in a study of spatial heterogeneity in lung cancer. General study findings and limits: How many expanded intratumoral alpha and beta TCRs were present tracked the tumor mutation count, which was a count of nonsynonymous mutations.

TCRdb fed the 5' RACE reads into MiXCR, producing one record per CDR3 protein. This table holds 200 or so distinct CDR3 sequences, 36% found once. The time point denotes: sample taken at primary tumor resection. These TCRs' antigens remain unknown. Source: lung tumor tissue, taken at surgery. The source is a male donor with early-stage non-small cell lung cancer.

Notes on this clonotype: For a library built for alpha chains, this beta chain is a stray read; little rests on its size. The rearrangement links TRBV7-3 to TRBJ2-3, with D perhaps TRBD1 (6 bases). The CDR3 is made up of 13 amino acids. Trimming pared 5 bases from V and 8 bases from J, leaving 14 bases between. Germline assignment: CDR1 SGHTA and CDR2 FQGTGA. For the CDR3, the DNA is TGTGCCAGCAGCCCACCTGGGGGCCTTACGCAGTATTTT. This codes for CASSPPGGLTQYF. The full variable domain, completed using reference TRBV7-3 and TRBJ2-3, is GAGVSQTPSNKVTEKGKYVELRCDPISGHTALYWYRQSLGQGPEFLIYFQGTGAADDSGLPNDRFFAVRPEGSVSTLKIQRTERGDSAVYLCASSPPGGLTQYFGPGTRLTVL.

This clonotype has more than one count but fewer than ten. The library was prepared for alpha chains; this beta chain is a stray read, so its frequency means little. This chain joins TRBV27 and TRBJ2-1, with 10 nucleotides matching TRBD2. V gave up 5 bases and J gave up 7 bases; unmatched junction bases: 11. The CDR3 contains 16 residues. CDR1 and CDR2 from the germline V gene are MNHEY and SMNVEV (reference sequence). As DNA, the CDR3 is TGTGCCAGCAGTAAAGGACTAGCGGAAGAGGATAATGAGCAGTTCTTC. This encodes CASSKGLAEEDNEQFF.

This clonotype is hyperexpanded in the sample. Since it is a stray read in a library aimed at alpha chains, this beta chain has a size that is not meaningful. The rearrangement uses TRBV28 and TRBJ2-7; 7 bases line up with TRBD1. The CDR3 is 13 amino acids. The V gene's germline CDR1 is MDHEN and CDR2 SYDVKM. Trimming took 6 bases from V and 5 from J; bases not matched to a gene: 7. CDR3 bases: TGTGCCAGCAGACCTGACAGGGTCGACGAGCAGTACTTC. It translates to CASRPDRVDEQYF.

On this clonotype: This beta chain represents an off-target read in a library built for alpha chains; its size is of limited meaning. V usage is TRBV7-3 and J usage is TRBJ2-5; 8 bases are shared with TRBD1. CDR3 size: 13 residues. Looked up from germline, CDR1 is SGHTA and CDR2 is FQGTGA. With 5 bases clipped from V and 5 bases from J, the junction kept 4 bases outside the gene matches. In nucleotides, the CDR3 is TGTGCCAGCAGCCCTTGGACAGGGGAGACCCAGTACTTC. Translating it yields CASSPWTGETQYF.

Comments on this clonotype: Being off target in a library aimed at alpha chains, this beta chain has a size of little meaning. The CDR3 bases are TGTGCCAGCAGCTTAGAATCAGGAAACACCGGGGAGCTGTTTTTT. It codes for CASSLESGNTGELFF. The genes are TRBV11-1 and TRBJ2-2, with D uncertain. V lost 1 base and J 2 bases, leaving 8 bases between the germline ends. The germline V gene has CDR1 SGHAT and CDR2 FQDESV (reference sequence). This CDR3 has 15 amino acids.

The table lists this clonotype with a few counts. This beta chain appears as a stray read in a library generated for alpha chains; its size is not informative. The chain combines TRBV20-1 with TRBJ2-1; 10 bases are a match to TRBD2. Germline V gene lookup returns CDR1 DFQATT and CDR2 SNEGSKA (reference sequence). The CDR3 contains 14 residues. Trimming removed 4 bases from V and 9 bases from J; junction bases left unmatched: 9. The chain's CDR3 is CSAISSGGALEQFF. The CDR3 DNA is TGCAGTGCTATATCCAGCGGGGGGGCCCTTGAGCAGTTCTTC.

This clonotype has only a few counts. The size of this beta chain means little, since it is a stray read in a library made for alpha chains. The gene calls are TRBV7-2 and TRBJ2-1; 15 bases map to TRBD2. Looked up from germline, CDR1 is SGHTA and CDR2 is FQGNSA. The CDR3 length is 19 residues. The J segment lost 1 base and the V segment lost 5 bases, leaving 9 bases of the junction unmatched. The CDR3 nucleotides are TGTGCCAGCAGCCAAGGGACTAGCGGGGGGCGCCGATCCTACAATGAGCAGTTCTTC. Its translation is CASSQGTSGGRRSYNEQFF.

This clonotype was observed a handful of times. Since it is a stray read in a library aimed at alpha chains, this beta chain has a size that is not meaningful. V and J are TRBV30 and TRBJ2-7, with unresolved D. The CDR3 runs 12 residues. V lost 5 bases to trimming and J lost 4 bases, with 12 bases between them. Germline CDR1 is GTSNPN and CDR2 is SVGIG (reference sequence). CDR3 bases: TGTGCCTGGGCTACCCCAGATTACGAGCAGTACTTC. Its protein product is CAWATPDYEQYF.